Following are 23 T cell receptor beta chains from one sample sequenced in a study of shared clonotypes between healthy human individuals. Profiled with immunoSEQ multiplex PCR; TCRdb holds only in-frame clones, not every one. The sample has 2 million to 2.5 million clones; over 85% are singletons. Sequencing input: naive CD4+ T cells from PBMCs. Subset meaning: CD45RA+ positively selected. The receptors come from a man aged 18-30 years in good health. Some clones in this sample may be carry-over from other donors' samples.

V is TRBV10-3 and J is TRBJ2-3; 12 positions agree with TRBD1. This CDR3 contains 14 residues. CDR1 and CDR2 from the germline V gene are ENHRY and SYGVKD. Trimming took 8 bases from V and 4 from J; bases not matched to a gene: 4. CDR3 in DNA: TGTGCCATCCGGGACAGGGGGCTAGCAGATACGCAGTATTTT. Its translation: CAIRDRGLADTQYF.

The rearrangement joins TRBV9 to TRBJ2-2; D may be TRBD2 (6 bases). CDR1 is SGDLS and CDR2 is YYNGEE in the germline V gene. The CDR3 sequence is 14 residues long. V was pared by 3 bases and J by 6 bases, with 12 bases between. CDR3 residues: CASSAEDYAGELFF. CDR3 in DNA: TGTGCCAGCAGCGCGGAGGACTACGCCGGGGAGCTGTTTTTT. Full variable domain (remainder filled in from reference TRBV9 and TRBJ2-2): DSGVTQTPKHLITATGQRVTLRCSPRSGDLSVYWYQQSLDQGLQFLIQYYNGEERAKGNILERFSAQQFPDLHSELNLSSLELGDSALYFCASSAEDYAGELFFGEGSRLTVL.

The chain couples TRBV9 to TRBJ1-3, with D hard to call. There are 17 residues in the CDR3. Germline assignment: CDR1 SGDLS and CDR2 YYNGEE. Trimming took 1 base from V and 1 from J, leaving 15 bases between them. The CDR3 loop is CASSVWAGPQSGNTIYF. CDR3 in DNA: TGTGCCAGCAGCGTATGGGCAGGCCCTCAATCTGGAAACACCATATATTTT.

This clone was picked up one time. The chain uses TRBV28 and TRBJ1-1; perhaps TRBD1 as D (5 bases). V was clipped by 1 base and J by 9 bases, with 12 bases between them. CDR3 length: 13 amino acids. The germline gives CDR1 MDHEN, CDR2 SYDVKM. The CDR3 sequence: CASSLYAGSQAFF. The CDR3 DNA reads as TGTGCCAGCAGTTTATATGCAGGGAGCCAAGCTTTCTTT.

The chain has TRBV28 and TRBJ2-7; TRBD2 matches at 10 bases. After removal of 7 bases from V and 0 bases from J, the junction contained 6 bases not matched to a gene. The CDR3 has 15 amino acids. Germline CDR1 and CDR2: MDHEN and SYDVKM. The CDR3 bases are TGTGCCAGCACCACTAGCGGGGTTAGCTCCTACGAGCAGTACTTC. Translated: CASTTSGVSSYEQYF.

With respect to this clone: This CDR3 is also generated by other DNA sequences in the sample. The rearrangement links TRBV6-5 to TRBJ2-3; D is uncertain. The CDR3 loop spans 14 amino acids. Per the germline V gene, CDR1 is MNHEY and CDR2 is SVGAGI. Trimming pared 0 bases from V and 2 bases from J, leaving 6 bases between. The CDR3 loop reads CASSYSRSTDTQYF. The CDR3 nucleotides are TGTGCCAGCAGTTACTCCCGGTCCACAGATACGCAGTATTTT.

V and J are TRBV7-9 and TRBJ1-1, with D tentatively TRBD1 (5 bases). Deletions cut 4 bases from V and 11 bases from J, with 17 bases between. CDR3 size: 13 residues. Looked up from germline, CDR1 is SEHNR and CDR2 is FQNEAQ (reference sequence). This CDR3 is CASSYGQTLNAFF. CDR3 coding DNA: TGTGCCAGCAGCTACGGACAAACACTGAATGCTTTCTTT.

The V gene is TRBV30, the J gene TRBJ1-1; D not resolved. The germline V gene encodes CDR1 GTSNPN and CDR2 SVGIG (reference sequence). Trimming pared 3 bases from V and 0 bases from J, leaving 14 bases between. The CDR3 is 15 amino acids. In DNA form, the CDR3 reads TGTGCCTGGAGGACTCTCTCTCGCATGAACACTGAAGCTTTCTTT. Translation: CAWRTLSRMNTEAFF.

The V gene is TRBV28, the J gene TRBJ1-6; 10 positions agree with TRBD1. With V trimmed by 7 bases and J by 10 bases, 4 bases remained unmatched. The CDR3 consists of 13 residues. Germline CDR1 and CDR2: MDHEN and SYDVKM. The CDR3 coding sequence is TGTGCCAGCAATGACAGGGGGCAGTCACCCCTCCACTTT. Its translation: CASNDRGQSPLHF.

V gene TRBV30 combines with J gene TRBJ2-5, with unresolved D. Germline V gene lookup returns CDR1 GTSNPN and CDR2 SVGIG (reference sequence). This CDR3 contains 12 residues. Trimming left V 1 base short and J 4 bases short, with 7 bases between. The CDR3 loop is CAWSGQAETQYF. As DNA, the CDR3 is TGTGCCTGGAGTGGGCAGGCAGAGACCCAGTACTTC.

This clone came up once. The genes are TRBV27 and TRBJ1-5; D not resolved. This CDR3 spans 15 amino acids. Trimming took 8 bases from V and 2 from J, leaving 16 bases between them. Germline V gene sequence: CDR1 MNHEY, CDR2 SMNVEV (reference sequence). For the CDR3, the DNA is TGTGCCAGCTCCCTTGGACGGGCTGGCAATCAGCCCCAGCATTTT. As protein: CASSLGRAGNQPQHF.

The CDR3 here is CASSLAGTSGQETQYF. In DNA form, the CDR3 reads TGTGCCAGCAGCTTGGCTGGGACTAGCGGCCAAGAGACCCAGTACTTC. The V call is TRBV5-4, the J call TRBJ2-5; 11 bases align to TRBD2. CDR3 size: 16 residues. Germline V lookup: CDR1 SGHNT, CDR2 YYREEE (reference sequence). The J segment lost 1 base and the V segment lost 0 bases, leaving 2 bases of the junction unmatched.

V usage is TRBV5-8 and J usage is TRBJ2-5; TRBD2 matches 9 bases. The CDR3 has 14 amino acids. Germline V gives CDR1 SGHTS, CDR2 YDEGEE. Trimming cost V 2 bases and J 4 bases; bases outside gene matches: 3. The CDR3, as DNA: TGTGCCAGCAGCTTCGGGACTAGCTTAGAGACCCAGTACTTC. It codes for CASSFGTSLETQYF.

This chain links TRBV28 with TRBJ2-7; possibly TRBD1 or TRBD2 for D (5 bases each). The germline CDR1 and CDR2 sequences are MDHEN and SYDVKM. Trimming took 5 bases from V and 2 from J, leaving 16 bases between them. The CDR3 covers 15 residues. CDR3 nucleotides: TGTGCCAGCAGTGCCAGCACCGGGACGGCCTACGAGCAGTACTTC. This translates into CASSASTGTAYEQYF.

The V gene is TRBV19, the J gene TRBJ2-5; D tentatively reads TRBD1 or TRBD2 (6 bases each). Trimming removed 4 bases from V and 5 bases from J, with 11 bases in between. Germline-derived CDR1 and CDR2 are LNHDA and SQIVND (reference sequence). This CDR3 is 13 amino acids long. Here the CDR3 reads CASSTTGRETQYF. CDR3 DNA sequence: TGTGCCAGTAGTACTACAGGGAGGGAGACCCAGTACTTC. Supplemented by reference TRBV19 and TRBJ2-5, the full variable domain reads DGGITQSPKYLFRKEGQNVTLSCEQNLNHDAMYWYRQDPGQGLRLIYYSQIVNDFQKGDIAEGYSVSREKKESFPLTVTSAQKNPTAFYLCASSTTGRETQYFGPGTRLLVL.

This rearrangement joins TRBV28 to TRBJ2-7; D is undetermined. CDR1 MDHEN and CDR2 SYDVKM come from the germline V gene. This CDR3 region has 11 residues. V was trimmed by 6 bases and J by 5 bases, leaving 8 bases between them. CDR3: CASRSGHEQYF. The CDR3 region has the DNA TGTGCCAGCAGGAGTGGGCACGAGCAGTACTTC.

With regard to this clone: Germline is not matched at one junction end, which may reflect a read error. The rearrangement joins TRBV30 to TRBJ2-5; D call uncertain. The CDR3 runs 13 residues. Germline CDR1 is GTSNPN and CDR2 is SVGIG (reference sequence). CDR3 loop: CAWRLTSQGTQYF. In nucleotides, the CDR3 is TGTGCCTGGAGGCTGACCTCTCAAGGGACCCAGTACTTC. Based on the CDR3 plus reference TRBV30 and TRBJ2-5, the full variable domain is SQTIHQWPATLVQPVGSPLSLECTVEGTSNPNLYWYRQAAGRGLQLLFYSVGIGQISSEVPQNLSASRPQDRQFILSSKKLLLSDSGFYLCAWRLTSQGTQYFGPGTRLLVL.

The J gene is TRBJ1-1, the V gene TRBV7-9, with TRBD1 as a possible D gene (6 bases). CDR3 size: 16 residues. The germline V and J ends were trimmed by 0 bases and 2 bases, with 13 bases remaining between them. Germline CDR1 reads SEHNR; CDR2 reads FQNEAQ (reference sequence). The CDR3 loop is CASSLARGGPNTEAFF. In DNA, the CDR3 is TGTGCCAGCAGCTTAGCGAGGGGGGGCCCCAACACTGAAGCTTTCTTT.

The chain's CDR3 is CASSYASGSIKETQYF. CDR3 coding DNA: TGTGCCAGCAGTTACGCTAGCGGGAGTATAAAGGAGACCCAGTACTTC. The chain is built from TRBV6-6 and TRBJ2-5; 10 positions match TRBD2. This CDR3 is built from 16 residues. Unmatched junction bases numbered 8, after V lost 2 bases and J lost 5 bases. Germline lookup yields CDR1 MNHNY and CDR2 SVGAGI (reference sequence).

The chain uses TRBV18 and TRBJ1-5, with TRBD1 matching over 8 bases. V dropped 6 bases and J dropped 2; count of bases not matched to a gene: 3. The CDR3 totals 14 residues. The germline CDR1 and CDR2 sequences are KGHSH and LQKENI. The CDR3 reads CASSWTGRNQPQHF. In DNA, the CDR3 is TGTGCCAGCTCCTGGACAGGGCGCAATCAGCCCCAGCATTTT.

The chain recombines TRBV20-1 with TRBJ1-5; no clear D. The CDR3 is made up of 11 amino acids. V lost 3 bases and J lost 8, with 8 bases in between. CDR1 is DFQATT and CDR2 is SNEGSKA in the germline V gene (reference sequence). The CDR3 sequence is CSARGEEPQHF. The CDR3 bases are TGCAGTGCTAGGGGTGAGGAGCCCCAGCATTTT.

The chain links TRBV6-6 to TRBJ1-1; D may be TRBD1 (5 bases). The CDR3 consists of 15 residues. The V gene's germline CDR1 is MNHNY and CDR2 SVGAGI (reference sequence). Trimming removed 4 bases at V and 2 bases at J, with 14 bases between. The CDR3 region has the DNA TGTGCCAGCAGTTTCCTCAGGGACCGAAACACTGAAGCTTTCTTT. It encodes CASSFLRDRNTEAFF.

This chain joins TRBV6-5 and TRBJ1-4; no firm D call. The V end was cut by 6 bases, the J end by 7 bases, with 12 bases between. The CDR3 covers 13 residues. Germline V CDR1 and CDR2: MNHEY, SVGAGI. CDR3 amino acids: CASSPLIGEKLFF. DNA of the CDR3: TGTGCCAGCAGCCCATTAATCGGTGAAAAACTGTTTTTT.